This TCR beta chain was sequenced for a study of OX40 agonist ivuxolimab in advanced cancers. Study-level information: Ivuxolimab, an agonist antibody against OX40 (CD134), was given to patients.

Per germline, CDR1 SNHLY and CDR2 FYNNEI. The CDR3 is 16 residues long. Trimming removed 3 bases at V and 3 bases at J, with 18 bases between. Sequencing was performed with immunoSEQ multiplex PCR; in TCRdb, only in-frame clones are kept and a portion is missing. Among about 100,000 clones listed, approximately 90% were seen once. Study-wide points: The average count of expanded clones was higher among CD8+ T cells than among CD4+. Antigen specificity remained undetermined for the expanded peripheral T cells.

This clone showed up just once. Its antigen is currently unknown. This sequence was found in an adult with an advanced solid tumor such as melanoma, head and neck, liver or kidney cancer. The sequencing used CD4+ or CD8+ T cells sorted from blood, collected in a trial of the OX40 agonist ivuxolimab. The chain recombines TRBV2 with TRBJ2-7; D may correspond to TRBD1 or TRBD2 (6 bases each). The CDR3 region is CASSDAGTWGLYEQYF. Here the CDR3 DNA reads TGTGCCAGCAGTGACGCCGGGACATGGGGACTCTACGAGCAGTACTTC.